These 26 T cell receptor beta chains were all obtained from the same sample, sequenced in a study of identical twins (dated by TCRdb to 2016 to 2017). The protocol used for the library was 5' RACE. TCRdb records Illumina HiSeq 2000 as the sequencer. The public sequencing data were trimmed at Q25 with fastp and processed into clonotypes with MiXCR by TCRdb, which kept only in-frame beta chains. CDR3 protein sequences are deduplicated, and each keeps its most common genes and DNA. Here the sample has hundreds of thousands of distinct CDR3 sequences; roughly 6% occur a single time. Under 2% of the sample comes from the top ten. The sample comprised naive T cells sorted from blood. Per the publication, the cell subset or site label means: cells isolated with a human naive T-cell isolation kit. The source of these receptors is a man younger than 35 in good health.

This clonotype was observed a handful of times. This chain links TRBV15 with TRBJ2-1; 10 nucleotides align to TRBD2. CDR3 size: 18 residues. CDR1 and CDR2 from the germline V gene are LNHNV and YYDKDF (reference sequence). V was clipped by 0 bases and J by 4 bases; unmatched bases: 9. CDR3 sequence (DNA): TGTGCCACCAGCAGAGAACGAGCTAGCGGGAGTTTGTACAATGAGCAGTTCTTC. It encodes CATSRERASGSLYNEQFF.

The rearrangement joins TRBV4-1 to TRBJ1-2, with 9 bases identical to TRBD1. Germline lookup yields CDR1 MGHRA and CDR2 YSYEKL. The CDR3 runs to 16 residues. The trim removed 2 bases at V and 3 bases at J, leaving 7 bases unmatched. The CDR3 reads CASSQPRQGGDYGYTF. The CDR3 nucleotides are TGCGCCAGCAGCCAACCCCGACAGGGGGGGGACTATGGCTACACCTTC.

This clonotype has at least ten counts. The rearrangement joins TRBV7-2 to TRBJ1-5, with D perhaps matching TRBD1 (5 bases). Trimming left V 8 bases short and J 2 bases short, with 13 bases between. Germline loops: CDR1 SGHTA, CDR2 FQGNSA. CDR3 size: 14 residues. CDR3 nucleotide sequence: TGTGCCAGCGGTCCCCCACAGGGCAATCAGCCCCAGCATTTT. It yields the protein CASGPPQGNQPQHF.

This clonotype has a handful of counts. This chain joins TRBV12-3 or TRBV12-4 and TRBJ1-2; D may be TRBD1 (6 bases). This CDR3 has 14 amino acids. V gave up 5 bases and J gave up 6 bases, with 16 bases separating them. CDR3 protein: CASSAGGLLDGYTF. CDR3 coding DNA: TGTGCCAGCAGTGCGGGGGGCTTGCTGGATGGCTACACCTTC.

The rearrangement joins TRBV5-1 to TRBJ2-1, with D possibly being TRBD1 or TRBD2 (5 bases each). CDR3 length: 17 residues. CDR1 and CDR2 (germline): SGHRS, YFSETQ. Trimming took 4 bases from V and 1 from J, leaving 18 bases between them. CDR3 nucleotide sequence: TGCGCCAGCAGCCTGCCCCGGAACGAGGGGTCCTACAATGAGCAGTTCTTC. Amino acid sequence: CASSLPRNEGSYNEQFF.

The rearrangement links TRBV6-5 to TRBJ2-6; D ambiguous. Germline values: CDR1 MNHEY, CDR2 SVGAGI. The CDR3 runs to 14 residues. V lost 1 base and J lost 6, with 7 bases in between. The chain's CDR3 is CASSYYGEANVLTF. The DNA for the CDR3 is TGTGCCAGCAGTTACTATGGGGAGGCCAACGTCCTGACTTTC.

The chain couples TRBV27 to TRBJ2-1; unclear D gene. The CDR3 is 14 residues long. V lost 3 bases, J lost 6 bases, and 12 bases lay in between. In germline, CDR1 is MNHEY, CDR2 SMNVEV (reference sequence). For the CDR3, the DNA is TGTGCCAGCAGTTTTGGCTGGGGAATCAATGAGCAGTTCTTC. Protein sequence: CASSFGWGINEQFF.

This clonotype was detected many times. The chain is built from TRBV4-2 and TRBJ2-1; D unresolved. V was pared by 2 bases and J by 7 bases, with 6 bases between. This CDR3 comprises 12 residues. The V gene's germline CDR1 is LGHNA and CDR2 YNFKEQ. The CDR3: CASSQSQNEQFF. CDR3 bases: TGTGCCAGCAGCCAAAGTCAGAATGAGCAGTTCTTC.

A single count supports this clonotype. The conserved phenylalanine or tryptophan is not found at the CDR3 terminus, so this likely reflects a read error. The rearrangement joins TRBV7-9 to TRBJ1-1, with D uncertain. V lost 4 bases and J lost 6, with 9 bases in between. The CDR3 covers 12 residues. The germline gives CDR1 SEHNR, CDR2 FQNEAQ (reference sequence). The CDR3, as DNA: TGTGCCAGCAGCTCATTGCGGGCTGAAGCTTTCTGT. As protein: CASSSLRAEAFC.

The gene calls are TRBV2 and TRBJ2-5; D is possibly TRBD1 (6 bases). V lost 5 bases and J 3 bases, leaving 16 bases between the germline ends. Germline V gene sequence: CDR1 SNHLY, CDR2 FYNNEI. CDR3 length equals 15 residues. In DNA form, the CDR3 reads TGTGCCAGCAGTAGGACAGATACCATTAAAGAGACCCAGTACTTC. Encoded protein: CASSRTDTIKETQYF.

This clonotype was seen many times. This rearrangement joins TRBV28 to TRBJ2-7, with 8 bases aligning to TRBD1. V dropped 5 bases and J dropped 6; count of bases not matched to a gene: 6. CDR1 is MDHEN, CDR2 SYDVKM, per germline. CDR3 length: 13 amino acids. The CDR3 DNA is TGTGCCAGCAGTCACTCACAGGGGGGCGAGCAGTACTTC. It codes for CASSHSQGGEQYF.

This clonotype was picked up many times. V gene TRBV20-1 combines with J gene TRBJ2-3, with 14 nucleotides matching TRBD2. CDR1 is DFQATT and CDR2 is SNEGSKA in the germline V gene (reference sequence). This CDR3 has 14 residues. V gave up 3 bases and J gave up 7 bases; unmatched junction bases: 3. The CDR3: CSARGLAGENTQYF. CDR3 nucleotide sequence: TGCAGTGCTAGGGGACTAGCGGGAGAGAATACGCAGTATTTT.

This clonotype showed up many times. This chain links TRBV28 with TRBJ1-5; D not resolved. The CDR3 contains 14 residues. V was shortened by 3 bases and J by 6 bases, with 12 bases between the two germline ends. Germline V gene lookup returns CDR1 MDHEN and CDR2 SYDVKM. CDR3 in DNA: TGTGCCAGCAGTTTTAATCCCATCGGTCAGCCCCAGCATTTT. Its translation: CASSFNPIGQPQHF. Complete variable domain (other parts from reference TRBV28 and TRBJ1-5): DVKVTQSSRYLVKRTGEKVFLECVQDMDHENMFWYRQDPGLGLRLIYFSYDVKMKEKGDIPEGYSVSREKKERFSLILESASTNQTSMYLCASSFNPIGQPQHFGDGTRLSIL.

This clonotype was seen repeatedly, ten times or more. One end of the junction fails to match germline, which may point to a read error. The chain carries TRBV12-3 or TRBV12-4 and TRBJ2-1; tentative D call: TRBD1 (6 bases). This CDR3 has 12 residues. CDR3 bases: TGTGCCAGCAGCAACGCCGACAGGCCAAGGGCTTTC. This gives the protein CASSNADRPRAF.

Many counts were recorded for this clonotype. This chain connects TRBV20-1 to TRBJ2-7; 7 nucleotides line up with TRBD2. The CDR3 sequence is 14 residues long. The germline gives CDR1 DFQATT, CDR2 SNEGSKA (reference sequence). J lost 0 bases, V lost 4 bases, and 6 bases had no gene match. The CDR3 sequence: CSATPGLNSYEQYV. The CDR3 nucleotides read TGCAGTGCTACGCCGGGACTAAACTCCTACGAGCAGTACGTC.

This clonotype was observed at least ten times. CDR3 nucleotide sequence: TGTGCCAGCAGTGGGGGACTAGCGAGTTACAATGAGCAGTTCTTC. It translates to CASSGGLASYNEQFF. This chain links TRBV27 with TRBJ2-1; 10 nucleotides align to TRBD2. Germline-derived CDR1 and CDR2 are MNHEY and SMNVEV (reference sequence). V lost 5 bases and J lost 4; bases outside the gene matches: 5. The CDR3 length is 15 residues.

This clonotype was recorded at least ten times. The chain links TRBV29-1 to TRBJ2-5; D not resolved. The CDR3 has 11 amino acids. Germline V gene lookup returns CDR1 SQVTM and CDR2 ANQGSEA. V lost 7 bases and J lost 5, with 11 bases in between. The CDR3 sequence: CSEILSETQYF. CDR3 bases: TGCAGCGAAATACTATCGGAGACCCAGTACTTC.

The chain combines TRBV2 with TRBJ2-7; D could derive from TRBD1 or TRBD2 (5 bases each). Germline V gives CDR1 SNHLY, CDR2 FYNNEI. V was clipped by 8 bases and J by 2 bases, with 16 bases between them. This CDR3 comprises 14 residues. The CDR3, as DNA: TGTGCCAGCGACCAGCCGGGACGGGCCTACGAGCAGTACGTC. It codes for CASDQPGRAYEQYV.

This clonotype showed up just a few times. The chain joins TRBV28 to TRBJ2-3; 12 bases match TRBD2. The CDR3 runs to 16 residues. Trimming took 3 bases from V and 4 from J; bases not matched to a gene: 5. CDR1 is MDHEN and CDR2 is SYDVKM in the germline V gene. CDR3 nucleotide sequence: TGTGCCAGCAGTTTCGCTAGCGGGAGGGGTTCAGATACGCAGTATTTT. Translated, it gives CASSFASGRGSDTQYF.

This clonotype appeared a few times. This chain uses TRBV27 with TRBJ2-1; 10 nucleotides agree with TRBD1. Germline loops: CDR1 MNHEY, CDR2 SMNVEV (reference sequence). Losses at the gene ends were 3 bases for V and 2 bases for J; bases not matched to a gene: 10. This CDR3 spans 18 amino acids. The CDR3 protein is CASSLDQWGQGTYNEQFF. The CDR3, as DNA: TGTGCCAGCAGTTTGGACCAGTGGGGACAGGGGACCTACAATGAGCAGTTCTTC.

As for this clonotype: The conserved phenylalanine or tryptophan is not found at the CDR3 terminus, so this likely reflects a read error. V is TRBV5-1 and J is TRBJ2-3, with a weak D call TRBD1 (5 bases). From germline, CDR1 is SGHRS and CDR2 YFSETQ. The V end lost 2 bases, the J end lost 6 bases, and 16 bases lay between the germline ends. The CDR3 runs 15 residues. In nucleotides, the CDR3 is TGCGCCAGCAGCTTAGACAGAGCAGACTTGGATACGCAGTATAAA. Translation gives CASSLDRADLDTQYK.

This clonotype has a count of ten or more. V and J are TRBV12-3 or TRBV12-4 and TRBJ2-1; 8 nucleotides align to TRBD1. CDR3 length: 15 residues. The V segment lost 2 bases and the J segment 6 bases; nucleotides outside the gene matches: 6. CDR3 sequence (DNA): TGTGCCAGCAGTTTACCAGCCGGACAGGGCAATGAGCAGTTCTTC. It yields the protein CASSLPAGQGNEQFF.

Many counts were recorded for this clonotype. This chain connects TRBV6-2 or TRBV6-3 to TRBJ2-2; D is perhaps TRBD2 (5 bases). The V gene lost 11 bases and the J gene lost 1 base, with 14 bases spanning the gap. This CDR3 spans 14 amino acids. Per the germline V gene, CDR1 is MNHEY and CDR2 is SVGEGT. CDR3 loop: CAAGQRRNTGELFF. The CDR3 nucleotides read TGTGCCGCGGGTCAGCGGAGGAACACCGGGGAGCTGTTTTTT.

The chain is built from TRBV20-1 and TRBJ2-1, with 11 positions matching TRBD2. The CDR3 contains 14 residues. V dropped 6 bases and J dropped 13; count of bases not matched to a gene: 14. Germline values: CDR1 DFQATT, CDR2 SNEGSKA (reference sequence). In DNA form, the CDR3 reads TGCAGTGCAATGACTAGCGGGACCGGTTCGGGACAGTTCTTC. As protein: CSAMTSGTGSGQFF.

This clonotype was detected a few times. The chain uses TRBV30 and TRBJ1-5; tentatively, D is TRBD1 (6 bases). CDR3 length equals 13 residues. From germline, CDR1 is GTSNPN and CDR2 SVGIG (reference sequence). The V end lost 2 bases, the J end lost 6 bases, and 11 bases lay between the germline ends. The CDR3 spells CAWSKGVAQPQHF. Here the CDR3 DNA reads TGTGCCTGGAGTAAGGGGGTAGCTCAGCCCCAGCATTTT.

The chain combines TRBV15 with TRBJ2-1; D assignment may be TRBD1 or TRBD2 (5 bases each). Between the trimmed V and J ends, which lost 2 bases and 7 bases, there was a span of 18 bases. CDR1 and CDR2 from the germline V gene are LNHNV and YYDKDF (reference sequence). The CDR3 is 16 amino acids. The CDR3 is CATSRNRDEPDNEQFF. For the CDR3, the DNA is TGTGCCACCAGCAGAAACCGGGACGAGCCGGATAATGAGCAGTTCTTC.